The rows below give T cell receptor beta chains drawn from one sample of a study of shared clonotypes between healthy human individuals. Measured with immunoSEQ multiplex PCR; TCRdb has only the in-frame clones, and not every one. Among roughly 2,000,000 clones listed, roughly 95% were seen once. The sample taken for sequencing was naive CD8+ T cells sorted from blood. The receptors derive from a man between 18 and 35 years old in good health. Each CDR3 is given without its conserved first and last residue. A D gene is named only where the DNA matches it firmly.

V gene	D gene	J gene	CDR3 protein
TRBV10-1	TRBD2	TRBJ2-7	ASSESTDGLAYEQY
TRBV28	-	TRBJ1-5	ASSPWTVSNQPQH
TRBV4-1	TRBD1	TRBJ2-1	ASSQETGVVNEQF
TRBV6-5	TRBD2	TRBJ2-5	ASSRGLAMGETQY
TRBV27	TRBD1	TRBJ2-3	ASSTRQGTDTQY
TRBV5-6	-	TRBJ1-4	ASSFGQGYEKLF
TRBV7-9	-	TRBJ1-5	ASSQADRPQH
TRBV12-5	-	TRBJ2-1	ASGFPAGVEQF
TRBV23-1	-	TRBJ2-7	ASSQSAVRVAYEQY
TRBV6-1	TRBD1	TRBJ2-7	ASSEAAGTGFSYEQY
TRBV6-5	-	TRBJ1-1	ASSYVRGHTEAF
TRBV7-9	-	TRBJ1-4	ASSSKREKLF
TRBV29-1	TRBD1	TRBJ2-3	SVGGTGISTDTQY
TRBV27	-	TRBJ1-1	ASSLEGRNEAF
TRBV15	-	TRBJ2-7	ATASRDSSYEQY
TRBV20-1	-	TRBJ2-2	SATGELF
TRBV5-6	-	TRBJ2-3	ASSRVITDTQY
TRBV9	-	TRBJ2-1	ASSVGPNNEQF
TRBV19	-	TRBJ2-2	ASRELAATGELF
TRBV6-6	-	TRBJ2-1	ASTLDSSSYNEQF
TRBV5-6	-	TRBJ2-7	ASSFQSFEQY
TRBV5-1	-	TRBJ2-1	ASSLGSDEQF
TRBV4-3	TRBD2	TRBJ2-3	ASSQGTSGSFADTQY
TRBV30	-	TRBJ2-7	AWGRTISYEQY
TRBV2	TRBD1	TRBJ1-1	ASGGGHTEAF
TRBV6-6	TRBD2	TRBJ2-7	ASSSPGGVRYEQY
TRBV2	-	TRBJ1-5	ASSEIYSNQPQH
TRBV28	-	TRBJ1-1	ASMALTNTEAF
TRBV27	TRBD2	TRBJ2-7	ASSSLSGGHSYEQY
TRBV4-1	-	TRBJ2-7	ASSQSPDPTTYEQY
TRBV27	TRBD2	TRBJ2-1	ASSSPLAGPSYNEQF
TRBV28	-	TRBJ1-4	ASSLLVVVGPWPTNEKLF
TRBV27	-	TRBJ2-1	ASSLYAFRTEFNEQF
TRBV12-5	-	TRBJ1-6	ASGLVIRGGSYNSPLH
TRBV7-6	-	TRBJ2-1	ASSLGVALDEQF
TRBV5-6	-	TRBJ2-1	ASEQDYRGGNEQF
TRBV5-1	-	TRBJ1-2	ASSLEVGAYGYT
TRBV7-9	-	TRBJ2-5	ASSRNATQY
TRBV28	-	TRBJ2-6	ASSLGWGSGANVLT
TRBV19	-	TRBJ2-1	ASSTGGYNEQF
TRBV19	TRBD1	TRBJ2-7	ASSTAGQGNYEQY
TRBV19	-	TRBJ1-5	ASSIDFGRPRGNQPQH
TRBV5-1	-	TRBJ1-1	ASSRISILKTEAF
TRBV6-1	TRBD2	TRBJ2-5	ASSALLAGEEETQY
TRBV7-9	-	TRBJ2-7	ASSQSTGTFTYEQY
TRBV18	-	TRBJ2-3	ASSPPLDGTFRDTQY
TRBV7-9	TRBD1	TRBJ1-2	ASSVGQGNYGYT
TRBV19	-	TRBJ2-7	ASSQTLGAEQY
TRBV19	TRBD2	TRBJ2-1	ASSMSSGVYNEQF
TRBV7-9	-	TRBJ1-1	ASSLPFGTEAF
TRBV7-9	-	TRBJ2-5	ASSLSVEETQY
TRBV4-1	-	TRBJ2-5	ASSQGRGGPGETQY
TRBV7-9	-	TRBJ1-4	ASSLGPSTNEKLF